The clone carrying this TCR beta chain was counted once. Its antigen is currently unknown. The sample originates from a study of shared clonotypes between healthy human individuals. Study observations and caveats: A reduction in generation probabilities was seen for non-shared clonotypes relative to those shared by all four donors.

This CDR3 spans 13 amino acids. Germline loops: CDR1 LNHDA, CDR2 SQIVND (reference sequence). Trimming removed 6 bases from V and 8 bases from J, with 16 bases in between. The naive CD8 population came from CD45RO-negative cells selected for CCR7, without terminally differentiated effector memory CD45RA+ cells. Some 30,000 T cell genomes, or around 180 ng DNA, went into the sorted-subset replicate PCRs. Method: immunoSEQ multiplex PCR; TCRdb's copy keeps in-frame clones and lacks some. Of hundreds of thousands of clones listed, around 96% were seen once; the top ten hold less than 0.25%. The chain carries TRBV19 and TRBJ1-2; possible D gene TRBD1, 6 bases. Sequencing used naive CD8+ T cells sorted from blood. The TCR was taken from a man aged 30-40 years in good health. The chain's CDR3 is CASSPGTTYGYTF. In DNA, the CDR3 is TGTGCCAGTAGCCCGGGGACAACGTACGGCTACACCTTC.